The 18 T cell receptor beta chains given below trace back to one sample, sequenced in a study of early T cells in non-severe SARS-CoV-2 infection. A single record per CDR3 protein comes from TCRdb applying MiXCR to the 5' RACE reads. The sample consists of tens of thousands of distinct CDR3 sequences, approximately 10% of them appearing once. Sequenced: whole blood. All receptors derive from an adult who was a healthcare worker with PCR-confirmed SARS-CoV-2 infection or an uninfected control (not recorded which).

This clonotype has a handful of counts. This chain uses TRBV7-8 with TRBJ1-3; D is ambiguous. The germline V gene has CDR1 SGHVS and CDR2 FQNEAQ. The CDR3 extends over 13 amino acids. Trimming stripped 5 bases from V and 0 bases from J, with 5 bases between. CDR3 sequence reads: CASSQDSGNTIYF. In nucleotides, the CDR3 is TGTGCCAGCAGCCAAGACTCTGGAAACACCATATATTTT.

There are a few counts of this clonotype. CDR3 sequence (DNA): TGTGCCAGCAGTTTTCCTTTATATGGTTTTGATGAGCAGTTCTTC. Residues: CASSFPLYGFDEQFF. The chain employs TRBV28 and TRBJ2-1; the D is unclear. Germline V lookup: CDR1 MDHEN, CDR2 SYDVKM. The CDR3 runs 15 residues. Trimming stripped 3 bases from V and 8 bases from J, with 17 bases between.

This clonotype has more than one count but fewer than ten. V is TRBV4-1 and J is TRBJ2-3; no clear D. The CDR3 is 12 residues long. V was trimmed by 7 bases and J by 5 bases, leaving 10 bases between them. Germline CDR1 and CDR2: MGHRA and YSYEKL. The CDR3 nucleotides read TGCGCCAGCACCGACTTCGGAGATACGCAGTATTTT. It yields the protein CASTDFGDTQYF.

This clonotype occurred many times. V usage is TRBV5-1 and J usage is TRBJ2-3; D might be TRBD2 (6 bases). The CDR3 length is 16 residues. CDR1 and CDR2 (germline): SGHRS, YFSETQ. The V end lost 6 bases, the J end lost 6 bases, and 23 bases lay between the germline ends. CDR3 DNA: TGCGCCAGCACCGAAGCCGGGACTCACCCGACTGATACGCAGTATTTT. Its protein is CASTEAGTHPTDTQYF.

The chain carries TRBV11-2 and TRBJ2-1; 12 positions match TRBD2. Germline values: CDR1 SGHAT, CDR2 FQNNGV. CDR3 length equals 16 residues. The V and J ends lost 6 bases and 3 bases, in that order; junction bases with no gene match: 6. CDR3 loop: CASRPGLAGFYNEQFF. The CDR3 DNA reads as TGTGCCAGCAGACCAGGACTAGCGGGATTCTACAATGAGCAGTTCTTC.

The CDR3 nucleotides are TGCAGTGCAAGAACTAGCGGGAGGGACTATGAGCAGTTCTTC. Amino acids: CSARTSGRDYEQFF. The J gene is TRBJ2-1, the V gene TRBV20-1, with 13 bases lining up with TRBD2. The V and J ends lost 6 bases and 8 bases, in that order; junction bases with no gene match: 7. CDR3 size: 14 residues. From germline, CDR1 is DFQATT and CDR2 SNEGSKA (reference sequence).

This clonotype was seen a few times. V is TRBV5-1 and J is TRBJ2-7; TRBD2 aligns across 8 bases. The CDR3 runs to 14 residues. Germline V gene sequence: CDR1 SGHRS, CDR2 YFSETQ. V was pared by 2 bases and J by 0 bases, with 1 base of the junction left unmatched. CDR3 amino acids: CASSFSGASYEQYF. In DNA, the CDR3 is TGCGCCAGCAGCTTTAGCGGGGCCTCCTACGAGCAGTACTTC.

This clonotype was seen ten or more times. The chain is built from TRBV7-8 and TRBJ2-7, with 8 positions matching TRBD1. This CDR3 has 14 amino acids. From germline, CDR1 is SGHVS and CDR2 FQNEAQ. J gave up 5 bases and V 5 bases, and 8 bases lay outside the gene matches. CDR3 sequence reads: CASSPPDRDDEQYF. CDR3 DNA sequence: TGTGCCAGCAGCCCCCCGGACAGGGATGACGAGCAGTACTTC.

This clonotype occurred many times. The rearrangement joins TRBV14 to TRBJ2-2, with D uncertain. With 1 base removed from V and 6 bases from J, the gap between germline ends came to 9 bases. The CDR3 consists of 14 residues. Germline assignment: CDR1 SGHDN and CDR2 FVKESK. The CDR3 loop reads CASSQVDVPGELFF. The CDR3 region has the DNA TGTGCCAGCAGCCAAGTAGACGTTCCCGGGGAGCTGTTTTTT.

The rearrangement joins TRBV4-2 to TRBJ2-1, with D unclear. The CDR3 consists of 16 residues. Germline V gene data show CDR1 as LGHNA and CDR2 as YNFKEQ. Trimming took off 0 bases at V and 5 bases at J, with 14 bases between the two ends. CDR3 bases: TGTGCCAGCAGCCAAGATTACTCTCGACCAAACAATGAGCAGTTCTTC. Its protein product is CASSQDYSRPNNEQFF.

This clonotype was counted at least ten times. The chain joins TRBV7-9 to TRBJ2-7; a possible D gene is TRBD1 (6 bases). Trimming removed 2 bases from V and 0 bases from J, with 8 bases in between. Looked up from germline, CDR1 is SEHNR and CDR2 is FQNEAQ (reference sequence). CDR3 size: 14 residues. The CDR3 nucleotides read TGTGCCAGCAGCTTAAGGGGGATCTCCTACGAGCAGTACTTC. Amino acids: CASSLRGISYEQYF. Supplemented by reference TRBV7-9 and TRBJ2-7, the full variable domain reads DTGVSQNPRHKITKRGQNVTFRCDPISEHNRLYWYRQTLGQGPEFLTYFQNEAQLEKSRLLSDRFSAERPKGSFSTLEIQRTEQGDSAMYLCASSLRGISYEQYFGPGTRLTVT.

This clonotype has ten or more counts. The chain carries TRBV29-1 and TRBJ2-1; TRBD2 agrees at 10 bases. The CDR3 extends over 14 amino acids. The V gene end was trimmed by 2 bases and the J gene end by 8 bases; junction bases not matched to a gene: 6. Germline V gives CDR1 SQVTM, CDR2 ANQGSEA. CDR3 sequence reads: CSVEPDSGRHEQFF. The CDR3 bases are TGCAGCGTTGAACCGGATAGCGGGAGGCATGAGCAGTTCTTC.

This clonotype was found a few times. The chain joins TRBV20-1 to TRBJ1-1, with 7 bases matching TRBD1. The V gene end was trimmed by 6 bases and the J gene end by 1 base; junction bases not matched to a gene: 8. CDR3 size: 14 residues. Germline values: CDR1 DFQATT, CDR2 SNEGSKA (reference sequence). CDR3 protein: CSAGQRGTNTEAFF. CDR3 DNA: TGCAGTGCGGGACAGAGGGGAACGAACACTGAAGCTTTCTTT.

This clonotype showed up just a few times. The chain links TRBV28 to TRBJ2-7; D is undetermined. The CDR3 has 12 residues. Germline-derived CDR1 and CDR2 are MDHEN and SYDVKM. V lost 3 bases, J lost 4 bases, and 7 bases lay in between. The DNA for the CDR3 is TGTGCCAGCAGTTTGTGGGGATACGAGCAGTACTTC. Translation gives CASSLWGYEQYF.

The rearrangement uses TRBV20-1 and TRBJ1-5; D perhaps matches TRBD1 (6 bases). Germline V gives CDR1 DFQATT, CDR2 SNEGSKA (reference sequence). This CDR3 contains 14 residues. Trimming took 4 bases from V and 5 from J, leaving 15 bases between them. CDR3 coding DNA: TGCAGTGCTACTCATTATTACAGGGATCAGCCCCAGCATTTT. As protein: CSATHYYRDQPQHF.

There are a few counts of this clonotype. The chain uses TRBV7-9 and TRBJ2-1; 11 bases match TRBD2. CDR3 size: 17 residues. Germline V gene data show CDR1 as SEHNR and CDR2 as FQNEAQ (reference sequence). Trimming cost V 4 bases and J 8 bases; bases outside gene matches: 13. Written as DNA, the CDR3 is TGTGCCAGCAGCTCTCTGAGACTAGCGGGACCCACCGATGAGCAGTTCTTC. Its translation is CASSSLRLAGPTDEQFF.

The chain uses TRBV20-1 and TRBJ2-1; 7 bases map to TRBD2. V was clipped by 0 bases and J by 2 bases; unmatched bases: 4. The CDR3 contains 15 residues. Germline loops: CDR1 DFQATT, CDR2 SNEGSKA (reference sequence). CDR3 DNA sequence: TGCAGTGCTAGAGATCTCCGGGAGGCCTACAATGAGCAGTTCTTC. As protein: CSARDLREAYNEQFF.

The chain carries TRBV4-1 and TRBJ1-1, with a weak D call TRBD1 (6 bases). The CDR3 has 15 residues. Germline CDR1 reads MGHRA; CDR2 reads YSYEKL. V was shortened by 5 bases and J by 2 bases, with 15 bases between the two germline ends. This CDR3 reads CASSKVLDRNTEAFF. The CDR3 DNA sequence: TGCGCCAGCAGCAAGGTTTTGGACAGAAACACTGAAGCTTTCTTT.